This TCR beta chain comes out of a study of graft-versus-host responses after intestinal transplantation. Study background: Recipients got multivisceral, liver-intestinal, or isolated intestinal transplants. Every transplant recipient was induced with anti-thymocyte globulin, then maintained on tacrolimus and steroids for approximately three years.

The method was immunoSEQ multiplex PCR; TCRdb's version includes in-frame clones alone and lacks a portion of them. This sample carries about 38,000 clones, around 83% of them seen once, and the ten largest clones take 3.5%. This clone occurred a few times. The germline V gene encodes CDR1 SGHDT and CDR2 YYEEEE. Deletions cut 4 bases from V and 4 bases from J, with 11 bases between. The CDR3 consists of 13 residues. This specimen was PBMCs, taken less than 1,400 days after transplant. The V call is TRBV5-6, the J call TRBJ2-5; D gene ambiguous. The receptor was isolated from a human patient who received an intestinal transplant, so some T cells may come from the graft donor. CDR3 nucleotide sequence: TGTGCCAGCAGCCTAAGAACTGGAGAGACCCAGTACTTC. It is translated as CASSLRTGETQYF.